The text below deals with one T cell receptor beta chain. The antigen remains undetermined. CDR3 length equals 16 residues. Germline V gene lookup returns CDR1 LNHDA and CDR2 SQIVND (reference sequence). The J segment lost 4 bases and the V segment lost 3 bases, leaving 10 bases of the junction unmatched. This entry belongs to a study of OX40 agonist ivuxolimab in advanced cancers. Background on the study: People who had prior anti-PD-1, anti-PD-L1 or anti-CTLA-4 therapy could take part, and around 40% had some. General study findings and limits: Clonal expansion was among the lowest in partial responders at 0.1-3.0 mg/kg, especially CD8+.

Sequenced by immunoSEQ multiplex PCR; TCRdb stores in-frame clones only, minus some. The table lists tens of thousands of clones, about 87% of them singletons. The source material was CD4+ or CD8+ T cells sorted from blood, sampled in a trial of the OX40 agonist ivuxolimab. The sequence derives from an adult with an advanced solid tumor such as melanoma, head and neck, liver or kidney cancer. J is TRBJ1-1 and V is TRBV19; 8 positions match TRBD1. The CDR3 protein is CASSIWAGGGSTEAFF. Written as DNA, the CDR3 is TGTGCCAGTAGTATCTGGGCAGGGGGCGGGAGCACTGAAGCTTTCTTT.